These T cell receptor beta chains were read from a single sample in a study of cytomegalovirus exposure and HLA in healthy donors. Generated by immunoSEQ multiplex PCR, the TCRdb table keeps only in-frame clones and is missing some. The table includes more than 110,000 clones, over 70% detected once. Material: PBMCs. The receptors were gathered from a male donor in good health and CMV-seronegative. Both conserved end residues are part of each CDR3. A D gene is named only where the DNA matches it firmly. Only some rows state a clone size, as once, few, many or a class for expanded clones.

clone_size: few
d_call: NA
j_call: TRBJ1-5
v_call: TRBV29-1
cdr3_nt: TGCAGCGTCCAAAAGCAGGGTTCAGACCAGCCCCAGCATTTT
cdr3_aa: CSVQKQGSDQPQHF

clone_size: NA
d_call: NA
j_call: TRBJ2-7
v_call: TRBV5-6
cdr3_nt: TGTGCCAGCAGCTTGGCCGCTGGGCTGGCAGAGTACGAGCAGTACTTC
cdr3_aa: CASSLAAGLAEYEQYF

clone_size: NA
d_call: NA
j_call: TRBJ2-7
v_call: TRBV4-1
cdr3_nt: TGCGCCAGCAGCCCTCAATACAGGAGCTCCTACGAGCAGTACTTC
cdr3_aa: CASSPQYRSSYEQYF

clone_size: NA
d_call: NA
j_call: TRBJ2-7
v_call: TRBV18
cdr3_nt: TGTGCCACCAAAGACAGGCTTGAGTCCTACGAGCAGTACTTC
cdr3_aa: CATKDRLESYEQYF

clone_size: NA
d_call: NA
j_call: TRBJ2-1
v_call: TRBV28
cdr3_nt: TGTGCCAGCAGTTTAGGGAGAGAGCAGTTCTTC
cdr3_aa: CASSLGREQFF

clone_size: NA
d_call: TRBD2
j_call: TRBJ2-7
v_call: TRBV19
cdr3_nt: TGTGCCAGTAGTATAGATGCTCGGGACTACTACGAGCAGTACTTC
cdr3_aa: CASSIDARDYYEQYF

clone_size: NA
d_call: NA
j_call: TRBJ2-7
v_call: TRBV7-9
cdr3_nt: TGTGCCAGCAGCCCAAGGACTGGGAATTACGAGCAGTACTTC
cdr3_aa: CASSPRTGNYEQYF

clone_size: NA
d_call: TRBD1
j_call: TRBJ2-6
v_call: TRBV9
cdr3_nt: TGTGCCAGCAGCGGTCCGGGACAGGGGGCTGGGGCCAACGTCCTGACTTTC
cdr3_aa: CASSGPGQGAGANVLTF

clone_size: NA
d_call: NA
j_call: TRBJ1-1
v_call: TRBV7-3
cdr3_nt: TGTGCCAGCAGCCCTACAGGTTATATGGACACTGAAGCTTTCTTT
cdr3_aa: CASSPTGYMDTEAFF

clone_size: few
d_call: NA
j_call: TRBJ2-5
v_call: TRBV10-2
cdr3_nt: TGCGCCAGCAGTGAGTCCGGCCCCTCAGGGAGGAGACCCCAGTACTTC
cdr3_aa: CASSESGPSGRRPQYF

clone_size: NA
d_call: NA
j_call: TRBJ1-1
v_call: TRBV9
cdr3_nt: TGTGCCAGCAGCGCCGGTCCGGGGAGGAACACTGAAGCTTTCTTT
cdr3_aa: CASSAGPGRNTEAFF

clone_size: NA
d_call: TRBD1
j_call: TRBJ2-7
v_call: TRBV28
cdr3_nt: TGTGCCAGCAGTTCCGGGACAGGGGCCTACGAGCAGTACTTC
cdr3_aa: CASSSGTGAYEQYF

clone_size: NA
d_call: TRBD2
j_call: TRBJ2-1
v_call: TRBV9
cdr3_nt: TGTGCCAGCAGCGTAGGGACTAGCGGCGACAATGAGCAGTTCTTC
cdr3_aa: CASSVGTSGDNEQFF

clone_size: NA
d_call: NA
j_call: TRBJ1-2
v_call: TRBV6-5
cdr3_nt: TGTGCCAGCAGTTACTCGTTCGACCGGAGGGGCTATGGCTACACCTTC
cdr3_aa: CASSYSFDRRGYGYTF

clone_size: NA
d_call: TRBD1
j_call: TRBJ2-2
v_call: TRBV4-3
cdr3_nt: TGCGCCAGCAGCCAAGGGACAGGGCAAACCGGGGAGCTGTTTTTT
cdr3_aa: CASSQGTGQTGELFF

clone_size: few
d_call: NA
j_call: TRBJ1-2
v_call: TRBV30
cdr3_nt: TGTGCCCTTACCTCCAACCGACAGAATTACTATGGCTACACCTTC
cdr3_aa: CALTSNRQNYYGYTF

clone_size: NA
d_call: TRBD1
j_call: TRBJ1-5
v_call: TRBV6-6
cdr3_nt: TGTGCCAGCAGTCCCCCAGGGGGTGTTCAGCCCCAGCATTTT
cdr3_aa: CASSPPGGVQPQHF

clone_size: NA
d_call: NA
j_call: TRBJ2-2
v_call: TRBV5-1
cdr3_nt: TGCGCCAGCAGCTTCACAGGGAACACCGGGGAGCTGTTTTTT
cdr3_aa: CASSFTGNTGELFF

clone_size: NA
d_call: TRBD1
j_call: TRBJ1-2
v_call: TRBV9
cdr3_nt: TGTGCCAGCAGCGTAGGCGCAACAGGGGGCCTAGGCTATGGCTACACCTTC
cdr3_aa: CASSVGATGGLGYGYTF

clone_size: NA
d_call: TRBD2
j_call: TRBJ2-3
v_call: TRBV29-1
cdr3_nt: TGCAGCGTTGTTTCGGGACGGGGACTATCAGATACGCAGTATTTT
cdr3_aa: CSVVSGRGLSDTQYF

clone_size: NA
d_call: TRBD1
j_call: TRBJ1-4
v_call: TRBV5-6
cdr3_nt: TGTGCCAGCAGCTGGGGGACAGGGGGAACTAATGAAAAACTGTTTTTT
cdr3_aa: CASSWGTGGTNEKLFF

clone_size: NA
d_call: NA
j_call: TRBJ2-6
v_call: TRBV29-1
cdr3_nt: TGCAGCGCCGAAGCGGGCTCTGGGGCCAACGGCCTGACTTTC
cdr3_aa: CSAEAGSGANGLTF